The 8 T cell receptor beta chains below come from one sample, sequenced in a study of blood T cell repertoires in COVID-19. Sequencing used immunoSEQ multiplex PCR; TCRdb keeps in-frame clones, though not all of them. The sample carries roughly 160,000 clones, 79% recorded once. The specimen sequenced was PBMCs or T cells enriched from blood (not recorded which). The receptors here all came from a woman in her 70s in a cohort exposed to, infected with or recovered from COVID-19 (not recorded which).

The CDR3 here is CATSSSGASYNEQFF. The CDR3 region has the DNA TGTGCCACCAGTTCTAGCGGAGCCTCCTACAATGAGCAGTTCTTC. The chain is built from TRBV24-1 and TRBJ2-1, with 7 bases identical to TRBD2. CDR3 length: 15 residues. CDR1 is KGHDR, CDR2 SFDVKD, per germline. Germline trimming cut 6 bases from V and 0 bases from J; bases unmatched to any gene: 4.

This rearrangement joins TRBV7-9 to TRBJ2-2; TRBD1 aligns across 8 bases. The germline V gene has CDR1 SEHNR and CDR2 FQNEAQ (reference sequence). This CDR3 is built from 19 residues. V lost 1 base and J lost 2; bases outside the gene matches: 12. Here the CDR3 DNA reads TGTGCCAGCAGCTTAGGCCGGCCAAGCAGGGGGCGCAACACCGGGGAGCTGTTTTTT. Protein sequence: CASSLGRPSRGRNTGELFF.

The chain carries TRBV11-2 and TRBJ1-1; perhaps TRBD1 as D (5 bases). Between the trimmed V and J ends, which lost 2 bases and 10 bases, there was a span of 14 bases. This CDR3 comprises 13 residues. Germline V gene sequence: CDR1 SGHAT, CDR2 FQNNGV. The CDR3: CASSLSSQGAAFF. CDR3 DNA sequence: TGTGCCAGCAGCTTATCCTCCCAGGGTGCAGCTTTCTTT.

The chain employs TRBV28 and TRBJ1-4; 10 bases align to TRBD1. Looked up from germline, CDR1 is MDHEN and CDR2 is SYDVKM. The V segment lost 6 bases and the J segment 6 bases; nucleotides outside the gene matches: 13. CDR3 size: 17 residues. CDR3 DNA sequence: TGTGCCAGCAGGCCCGCCGGGACAGGGGCGGGAGATGAAAAACTGTTTTTT. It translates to CASRPAGTGAGDEKLFF.

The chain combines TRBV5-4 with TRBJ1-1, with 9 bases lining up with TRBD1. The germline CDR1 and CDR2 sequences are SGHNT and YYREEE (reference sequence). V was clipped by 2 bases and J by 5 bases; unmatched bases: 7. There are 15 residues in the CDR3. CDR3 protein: CASSFPGQGGTEAFF. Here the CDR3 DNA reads TGTGCCAGCAGCTTTCCGGGACAGGGAGGAACTGAAGCTTTCTTT.

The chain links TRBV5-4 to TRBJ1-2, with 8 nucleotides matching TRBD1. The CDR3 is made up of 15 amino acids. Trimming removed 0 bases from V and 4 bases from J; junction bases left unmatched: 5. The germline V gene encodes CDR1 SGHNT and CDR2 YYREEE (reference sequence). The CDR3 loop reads CASSLATGAGYGYTF. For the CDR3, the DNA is TGTGCCAGCAGCTTGGCGACAGGGGCTGGCTATGGCTACACCTTC.

Here the CDR3 DNA reads TGTGCCAGCAGTTGGGACAGGGGGCTTTCCGAGCAGTACTTC. Translating it yields CASSWDRGLSEQYF. V is TRBV13 and J is TRBJ2-7; 12 nucleotides match TRBD1. V was pared by 6 bases and J by 6 bases, with 6 bases of the junction left unmatched. This CDR3 has 14 residues. Germline lookup yields CDR1 PRHDT and CDR2 FYEKMQ (reference sequence).

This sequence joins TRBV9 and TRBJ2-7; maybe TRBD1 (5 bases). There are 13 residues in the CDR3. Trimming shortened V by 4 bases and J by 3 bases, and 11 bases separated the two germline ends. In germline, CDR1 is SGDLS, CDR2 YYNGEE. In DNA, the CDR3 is TGTGCCAGCAGCCCCCAGGGTTTCTACGAGCAGTACTTC. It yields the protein CASSPQGFYEQYF.